This TCR beta chain was observed in a study of PD-1 blockade in classical Hodgkin lymphoma. After autologous stem cell transplantation all patients relapsed, and prior brentuximab vedotin exposure differed between cohorts. Purification of CD4+ T cells from thawed PBMCs was achieved by magnetic negative selection. Looked up from germline, CDR1 is WNHNN and CDR2 is SYGVQD (reference sequence). V lost 3 bases and J 0 bases, leaving 5 bases between the germline ends. This CDR3 is 13 amino acids long. Sequenced by immunoSEQ multiplex PCR; TCRdb stores in-frame clones only, minus some. The profile shows 30,000 to 40,000 clones, 90% of them singletons.

The TCR was taken from a human donor with classical Hodgkin lymphoma. The chain uses TRBV10-1 and TRBJ1-1, with no clear D. The sample here was CD4+ T cells from blood, taken at baseline. The CDR3 sequence is CASSERVNTEAFF. The CDR3 bases are TGCGCCAGCAGTGAACGGGTGAACACTGAAGCTTTCTTT.